The next 32 T cell receptor beta chains were all read from a single sample in a study of T-cell reconstitution after alpha-beta-depleted transplantation in children. Using unique molecular identifiers, the investigators prepared the TCRbeta library. TCRdb called the PCR reads again in MiXCR, with one record for every CDR3 protein. The sample includes just over 950,000 distinct CDR3 sequences, around 30% of them seen just once. Specimen: PBMCs, mostly from graft donor cells, collected 360 days after TCRalphabeta/CD19-depleted stem cell transplant. The receptors were gathered from a boy younger than two who had a stem cell transplant for SCID, so the T cells may come from the graft donor.

The V call is TRBV2, the J call TRBJ2-7; no definite D call. The CDR3 loop spans 16 amino acids. The V end lost 6 bases, the J end lost 5 bases, and 23 bases lay between the germline ends. Germline V lookup: CDR1 SNHLY, CDR2 FYNNEI. CDR3 sequence (DNA): TGTGCCAGCAGCCAAACCCAGGACCGGCTAGGGCACGAGCAGTACTTC. Protein sequence: CASSQTQDRLGHEQYF.

J is TRBJ2-2 and V is TRBV29-1; D is perhaps TRBD1 (5 bases). The CDR3 spans 12 residues. Trimming took off 7 bases at V and 1 base at J, with 7 bases between the two ends. Germline-derived CDR1 and CDR2 are SQVTM and ANQGSEA. The CDR3 is CSGTGNTGELFF. The CDR3 nucleotides are TGCAGCGGAACAGGGAACACCGGGGAGCTGTTTTTT.

In this sample, this clonotype turned up a few times. This chain joins TRBV30 and TRBJ1-5; D gene unclear. V shed 2 bases and J shed 2 bases, with 13 bases lying between them. Germline-derived CDR1 and CDR2 are GTSNPN and SVGIG (reference sequence). The CDR3 runs 15 residues. The CDR3 protein is CAWSSDRGGNQPQHF. DNA of the CDR3: TGTGCCTGGAGTTCCGACCGAGGAGGCAATCAGCCCCAGCATTTT. Full variable domain (outside the CDR3, taken from reference TRBV30 and TRBJ1-5): SQTIHQWPATLVQPVGSPLSLECTVEGTSNPNLYWYRQAAGRGLQLLFYSVGIGQISSEVPQNLSASRPQDRQFILSSKKLLLSDSGFYLCAWSSDRGGNQPQHFGDGTRLSIL.

This clonotype was seen a handful of times. The chain carries TRBV7-8 and TRBJ2-2, with TRBD2 matching 10 bases. The CDR3 extends over 15 amino acids. CDR1 is SGHVS and CDR2 is FQNEAQ in the germline V gene. The junction had 3 bases not matched to a gene; V was cut back by 5 bases and J by 3 bases. The CDR3 coding sequence is TGTGCCAGCAGCCGGCTAGCGGGGGACACCGGGGAGCTGTTTTTT. Its protein product is CASSRLAGDTGELFF.

The chain joins TRBV12-3 or TRBV12-4 to TRBJ2-1; 8 positions match TRBD2. The CDR3 has 17 residues. The V segment lost 6 bases and the J segment 0 bases; nucleotides outside the gene matches: 10. In nucleotides, the CDR3 is TGTGCCAGCAGCCCGAGCGGGGGCCTACCCTCCTACAATGAGCAGTTCTTC. It is translated as CASSPSGGLPSYNEQFF.

This clonotype was counted a few times. The chain uses TRBV11-1 and TRBJ2-5; 11 bases align to TRBD2. The CDR3 length is 18 residues. V lost 2 bases to trimming and J lost 2 bases; unmatched junction nucleotides: 10. Germline V gene sequence: CDR1 SGHAT, CDR2 FQDESV (reference sequence). In nucleotides, the CDR3 is TGTGCCAGCAGCTTACCAGACGGGACTAGCGGAAAACAAGAGACCCAGTACTTC. Its translation: CASSLPDGTSGKQETQYF.

The chain links TRBV10-2 to TRBJ1-5; 8 bases map to TRBD1. Germline V gives CDR1 WSHSY, CDR2 SAAADI. J lost 6 bases, V lost 5 bases, and 9 bases had no gene match. This CDR3 has 15 residues. CDR3 sequence: CASSHGQGSGQPQHF. CDR3 nucleotide sequence: TGCGCCAGCAGTCATGGACAGGGATCGGGTCAGCCCCAGCATTTT.

This clonotype was seen a few times. The chain recombines TRBV4-2 with TRBJ2-5; 9 positions agree with TRBD2. The length of the CDR3 is 16 residues. V trimming: 0 bases; J trimming: 5 bases; junction bases outside the gene matches: 7. CDR1 LGHNA and CDR2 YNFKEQ come from the germline V gene. In nucleotides, the CDR3 is TGTGCCAGCAGCCAAGATGGCGGGGGGGCGTGGGAGACCCAGTACTTC. Its translation is CASSQDGGGAWETQYF.

The chain combines TRBV5-6 with TRBJ1-2; no definite D call. V was trimmed by 0 bases and J by 2 bases, leaving 11 bases between them. Germline CDR1 reads SGHDT; CDR2 reads YYEEEE. The CDR3 extends over 15 amino acids. This chain's CDR3 is CASSLVGVANYGYTF. The CDR3 DNA reads as TGTGCCAGCAGCTTGGTTGGGGTGGCCAACTATGGCTACACCTTC.

This clonotype has just a few counts. This chain links TRBV18 with TRBJ2-7, with D perhaps matching TRBD2 (7 bases). This CDR3 comprises 15 residues. V dropped 3 bases and J dropped 2 bases, with 14 bases sitting between them. Germline assignment: CDR1 KGHSH and CDR2 LQKENI. CDR3 bases: TGTGCCAGCTCACCGGGGGGGGCGCTAGCCTACGAGCAGTACTTC. Its translation is CASSPGGALAYEQYF.

This chain links TRBV29-1 with TRBJ2-2; D is ambiguous. The CDR3 is 16 residues long. Trimming cost V 6 bases and J 0 bases, with 17 bases left between them. Germline assignment: CDR1 SQVTM and CDR2 ANQGSEA. CDR3 in DNA: TGCAGCGTCTTTGGGGATACATTCGCGAACACCGGGGAGCTGTTTTTT. Encoded protein: CSVFGDTFANTGELFF.

This chain links TRBV6-7 with TRBJ1-2; TRBD1 might be the D (6 bases). TRBV6-7 is designated an ORF whose function remains uncertain. The CDR3 runs 16 residues. V lost 5 bases and J 5 bases, leaving 21 bases between the germline ends. The DNA for the CDR3 is TGTGCCAGCAGTCCCCCCGACAGGTCCCTCAGGTATGGCTACACCTTC. Amino acids: CASSPPDRSLRYGYTF.

The chain uses TRBV25-1 and TRBJ2-3, with 8 positions matching TRBD1. Germline assignment: CDR1 MGHDK and CDR2 SYGVNS. The ends lost 4 bases at V and 3 bases at J; junction bases unmatched: 9. This CDR3 is built from 16 residues. The DNA for the CDR3 is TGTGCCAGCAGTGGCCCGGACAGGGAAGGAACAGATACGCAGTATTTT. Translating it yields CASSGPDREGTDTQYF.

The chain is built from TRBV29-1 and TRBJ2-2; the D gene is possibly TRBD2 (7 bases). The CDR3 contains 14 residues. The V gene lost 3 bases and the J gene lost 5 bases, with 13 bases spanning the gap. Germline V gene lookup returns CDR1 SQVTM and CDR2 ANQGSEA. In DNA form, the CDR3 reads TGCAGCGTTGATATACGGGGGGCAACCGGGGAGCTGTTTTTT. Amino acid sequence: CSVDIRGATGELFF.

V gene TRBV5-1 combines with J gene TRBJ2-2, with D tentatively TRBD1 or TRBD2 (6 bases each). The CDR3 has 14 residues. The V gene's germline CDR1 is SGHRS and CDR2 YFSETQ. The V gene lost 2 bases and the J gene lost 4 bases, with 9 bases spanning the gap. DNA of the CDR3: TGCGCCAGCAGCTTTGGGGGGCCCACCGGGGAGCTGTTTTTT. As protein: CASSFGGPTGELFF.

The rearrangement joins TRBV27 to TRBJ2-2; D is ambiguous. V lost 6 bases to trimming and J lost 2 bases, with 19 bases between them. The CDR3 has 17 residues. The germline V gene has CDR1 MNHEY and CDR2 SMNVEV (reference sequence). The CDR3 DNA sequence: TGTGCCAGCAGAAAAACAGCGTCGATATCAAACACCGGGGAGCTGTTTTTT. This encodes CASRKTASISNTGELFF.

This clonotype was seen a few times. The chain employs TRBV21-1 and TRBJ2-7. TRBV21-1 is shown as a pseudogene. There are 15 residues in the CDR3. CDR3 bases: TGTGCCAGCAGCAAAAAGTGGGGGGCTCACTACGAGCAGTACTTC. It yields the protein CASSKKWGAHYEQYF.

The rearrangement links TRBV24-1 to TRBJ2-1; 7 bases fit TRBD2. V lost 4 bases and J lost 10; bases outside the gene matches: 6. This CDR3 has 13 amino acids. The germline CDR1 and CDR2 sequences are KGHDR and SFDVKD. In DNA form, the CDR3 reads TGTGCCACCAGTGAGGCAGGACTAGGCGAGCAGTTCTTC. This encodes CATSEAGLGEQFF.

V gene TRBV12-3 or TRBV12-4 combines with J gene TRBJ2-5; possible D gene TRBD1, 6 bases. Trimming left V 3 bases short and J 2 bases short, with 13 bases between. The CDR3 has 15 residues. The CDR3 loop is CASSFGDRLQETQYF. Written as DNA, the CDR3 is TGTGCCAGCAGTTTCGGCGACAGGCTACAAGAGACCCAGTACTTC.

This clonotype was observed a few times. The chain uses TRBV12-3 or TRBV12-4 and TRBJ2-7, with D uncertain. The CDR3 covers 14 residues. Trimming shortened V by 7 bases and J by 4 bases, and 17 bases separated the two germline ends. CDR3 amino acids: CASTNTGWVYEQYF. For the CDR3, the DNA is TGTGCCAGCACCAATACCGGATGGGTTTACGAGCAGTACTTC.

At least ten counts were recorded for this clonotype. The genes are TRBV6-5 and TRBJ2-1, with D tentatively TRBD1 (6 bases). The CDR3 length is 14 residues. With 0 bases removed from V and 3 bases from J, the gap between germline ends came to 6 bases. The germline V gene encodes CDR1 MNHEY and CDR2 SVGAGI. The CDR3 here is CASSYSDSYNEQFF. In nucleotides, the CDR3 is TGTGCCAGCAGTTACTCGGACAGCTACAATGAGCAGTTCTTC.

The rearrangement links TRBV20-1 to TRBJ2-7; D unclear. The CDR3 covers 14 residues. The germline V gene has CDR1 DFQATT and CDR2 SNEGSKA (reference sequence). Between the trimmed V and J ends, which lost 6 bases and 0 bases, there was a span of 15 bases. As DNA, the CDR3 is TGCAGTGCCGAAGGTTCCCTAGGCTCCTACGAGCAGTACTTC. It specifies CSAEGSLGSYEQYF.

The chain joins TRBV20-1 to TRBJ1-2; D is perhaps TRBD1 (6 bases). V shed 3 bases and J shed 8 bases, with 25 bases lying between them. The CDR3 covers 16 residues. CDR1 and CDR2 from the germline V gene are DFQATT and SNEGSKA (reference sequence). As DNA, the CDR3 is TGCAGTGCTAGCCCTCGGTATCCGTGGGCAGGGGAAGGCTACACCTTC. It is translated as CSASPRYPWAGEGYTF.

Only a few counts were recorded for this clonotype. The chain uses TRBV20-1 and TRBJ2-6; D not certain. Germline lookup yields CDR1 DFQATT and CDR2 SNEGSKA (reference sequence). Between the trimmed V and J ends, which lost 0 bases and 0 bases, there was a span of 6 bases. This CDR3 has 15 residues. CDR3 in amino acids: CSARDPGSGANVLTF. The CDR3 DNA sequence: TGCAGTGCTAGAGATCCAGGCTCTGGGGCCAACGTCCTGACTTTC.

This clonotype was seen at least ten times. J is TRBJ2-7 and V is TRBV7-2; no clear D gene. Germline assignment: CDR1 SGHTA and CDR2 FQGNSA. V lost 3 bases to trimming and J lost 4 bases, with 10 bases between them. This CDR3 has 13 amino acids. CDR3 in DNA: TGTGCCAGCAGCTTGGGATCCCTTTACGAGCAGTACTTC. It is translated as CASSLGSLYEQYF. Based on the CDR3 plus reference TRBV7-2 and TRBJ2-7, the full variable domain is GAGVSQSPSNKVTEKGKDVELRCDPISGHTALYWYRQSLGQGLEFLIYFQGNSAPDKSGLPSDRFSAERTGGSVSTLTIQRTQQEDSAVYLCASSLGSLYEQYFGPGTRLTVT.

This clonotype occurred a few times. The chain is built from TRBV4-3 and TRBJ1-1; 8 bases fit TRBD1. This CDR3 contains 16 residues. Germline V gene lookup returns CDR1 LGHNA and CDR2 YSLEER. The J segment lost 3 bases and the V segment lost 3 bases, leaving 9 bases of the junction unmatched. In DNA, the CDR3 is TGCGCCAGCAGCCACTTATTGACGACAGGGGACACTGAAGCTTTCTTT. It translates to CASSHLLTTGDTEAFF.

The CDR3 region is CASSLAGGTGGSATNEKLFF. The CDR3, as DNA: TGTGCCAGCAGCTTAGCGGGGGGGACAGGGGGATCTGCAACTAATGAAAAACTGTTTTTT. This chain connects TRBV7-2 to TRBJ1-4, with 11 bases fitting TRBD1. The germline V gene encodes CDR1 SGHTA and CDR2 FQGNSA. The CDR3 covers 20 residues. V was pared by 0 bases and J by 0 bases, with 9 bases of the junction left unmatched. The full variable domain, in which reference TRBV7-2 and TRBJ1-4 provide the parts outside the CDR3, is GAGVSQSPSNKVTEKGKDVELRCDPISGHTALYWYRQSLGQGLEFLIYFQGNSAPDKSGLPSDRFSAERTGGSVSTLTIQRTQQEDSAVYLCASSLAGGTGGSATNEKLFFGSGTQLSVL.

This clonotype came up a few times. The chain is built from TRBV25-1 and TRBJ2-1; 9 bases are shared with TRBD1. From germline, CDR1 is MGHDK and CDR2 SYGVNS. The CDR3 totals 15 residues. The trim removed 3 bases at V and 5 bases at J, leaving 5 bases unmatched. CDR3 residues: CASSDGQGPHNEQFF. CDR3 sequence (DNA): TGTGCCAGCAGTGACGGACAGGGGCCGCACAATGAGCAGTTCTTC. Based on the CDR3 plus reference TRBV25-1 and TRBJ2-1, the full variable domain is EADIYQTPRYLVIGTGKKITLECSQTMGHDKMYWYQQDPGMELHLIHYSYGVNSTEKGDLSSESTVSRIRTEHFPLTLESARPSHTSQYLCASSDGQGPHNEQFFGPGTRLTVL.

The chain has TRBV5-1 and TRBJ1-6, with TRBD1 matching 7 bases. V lost 0 bases and J lost 5; bases outside the gene matches: 5. In germline, CDR1 is SGHRS, CDR2 YFSETQ. The CDR3 is made up of 16 amino acids. The CDR3 loop is CASSLGGTADNSPLHF. The CDR3 DNA sequence: TGCGCCAGCAGCTTGGGAGGGACAGCGGATAATTCACCCCTCCACTTT.

Only one count was recorded for this clonotype. The chain carries TRBV20-1 and TRBJ2-3, with 9 nucleotides matching TRBD2. Per germline, CDR1 DFQATT and CDR2 SNEGSKA (reference sequence). The CDR3 has 15 amino acids. V gave up 2 bases and J gave up 11 bases; unmatched junction bases: 14. CDR3 nucleotide sequence: TGCAGTGCTAGAATCCCGGGACTAGCTACCTGGGGGCAGTATTTT. This codes for CSARIPGLATWGQYF.

The chain recombines TRBV9 with TRBJ2-5; 8 bases line up with TRBD1. The V gene's germline CDR1 is SGDLS and CDR2 YYNGEE. The CDR3 covers 16 residues. V was clipped by 3 bases and J by 1 base; unmatched bases: 8. The CDR3 region is CASSETPGGLQETQYF. The CDR3 bases are TGTGCCAGCAGCGAGACGCCAGGGGGCCTCCAAGAGACCCAGTACTTC.

The chain carries TRBV7-2 and TRBJ2-3; D may correspond to TRBD1 or TRBD2 (6 bases each). The CDR3 runs to 15 residues. Looked up from germline, CDR1 is SGHTA and CDR2 is FQGNSA. V lost 4 bases to trimming and J lost 5 bases, with 16 bases between them. The CDR3 sequence: CASSWGAVRGDTQYF. CDR3 nucleotides: TGTGCCAGCAGCTGGGGGGCCGTTAGGGGAGATACGCAGTATTTT.